This section outlines one TCR beta chain sequence together with its context. The source of the sample is a study of blood T cell repertoires in COVID-19. About the research overall: Sites in the United States, Italy and Spain provided acute and convalescent COVID-19 samples.

Assay: immunoSEQ multiplex PCR; the TCRdb copy retains only in-frame clones and omits some. Of approximately 110,000 clones listed, approximately 81% are singletons. Seattle participants joined during active infection and were tracked over time. This receptor was taken from a man older than 75 with COVID-19, enrolled during active disease. Sequencing was carried out using peripheral blood.

CDR3 protein: CASSLGPQRPQHF. The CDR3 coding sequence is TGTGCCAGCAGTTTGGGGCCCCAGAGGCCCCAGCATTTT. The chain is built from TRBV28 and TRBJ1-5, with D perhaps matching TRBD1 (5 bases). The V and J ends lost 3 bases and 9 bases respectively, with 12 bases between them. This CDR3 has 13 amino acids. The germline gives CDR1 MDHEN, CDR2 SYDVKM.